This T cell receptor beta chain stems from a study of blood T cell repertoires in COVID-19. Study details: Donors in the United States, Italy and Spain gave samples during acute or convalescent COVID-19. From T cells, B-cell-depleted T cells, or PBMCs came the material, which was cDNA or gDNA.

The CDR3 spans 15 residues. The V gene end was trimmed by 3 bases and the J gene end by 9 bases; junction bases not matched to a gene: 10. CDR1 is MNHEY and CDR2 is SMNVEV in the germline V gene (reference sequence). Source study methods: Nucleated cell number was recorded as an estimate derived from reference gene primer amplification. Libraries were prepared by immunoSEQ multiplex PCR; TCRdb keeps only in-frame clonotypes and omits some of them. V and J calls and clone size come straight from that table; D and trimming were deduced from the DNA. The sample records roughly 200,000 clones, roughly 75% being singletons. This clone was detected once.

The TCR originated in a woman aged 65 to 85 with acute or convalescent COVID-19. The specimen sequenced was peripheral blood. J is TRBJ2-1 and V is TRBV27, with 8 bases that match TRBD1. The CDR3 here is CASSFRDRPLSEQFF. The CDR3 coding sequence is TGTGCCAGCAGTTTTCGGGACAGGCCACTCTCTGAGCAGTTCTTC.